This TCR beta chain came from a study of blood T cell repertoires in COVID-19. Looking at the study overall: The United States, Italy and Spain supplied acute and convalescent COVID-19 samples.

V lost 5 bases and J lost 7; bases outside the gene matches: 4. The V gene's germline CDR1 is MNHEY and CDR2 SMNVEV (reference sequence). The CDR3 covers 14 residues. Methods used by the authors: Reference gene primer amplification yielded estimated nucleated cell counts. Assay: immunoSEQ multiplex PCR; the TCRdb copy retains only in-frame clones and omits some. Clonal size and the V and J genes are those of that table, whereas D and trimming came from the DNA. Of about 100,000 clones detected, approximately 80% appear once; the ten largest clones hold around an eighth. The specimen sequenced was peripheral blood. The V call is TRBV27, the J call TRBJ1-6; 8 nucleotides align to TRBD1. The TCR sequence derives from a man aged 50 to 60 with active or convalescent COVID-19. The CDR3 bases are TGTGCCAGCAGTCCAGCAGGGGGCAATTCACCCCTCCACTTT. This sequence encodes CASSPAGGNSPLHF.